The entry that follows covers one T cell receptor (beta chain) sequence. The antigen is undetermined. This sample was taken from a study of T-cell memory formation after mild COVID-19. Study observations and caveats: Later expanders leaned toward CD4+, whereas clones contracting from day 15 to 85 were balanced CD4/CD8.

Each CDR3 protein gets one entry after TCRdb re-called the 5' RACE reads with MiXCR. This table has hundreds of thousands of distinct CDR3 sequences, roughly 8.2% appearing once. The TCR originated in a man aged 18 to 30 who had mild COVID-19 (a few samples of this study predate the infection). Cell type and time point are not known. The sample comprised PBMCs or a T cell subset sorted from them (not recorded which).

The CDR3 bases are TGTGCCAGCAGCCGTGGGGTTAGCAATCAGCCCCAGCATTTT. The encoded protein is CASSRGVSNQPQHF. V and J are TRBV12-3 or TRBV12-4 and TRBJ1-5, with D unresolved. Trimming removed 6 bases at V and 0 bases at J, with 9 bases between. This CDR3 is built from 14 residues.